This T cell receptor beta chain was captured in a study of identical twins. Study-wide results and limits: One should note that invariant MAIT and iNKT cells could partly confound zero-insertion analyses. Out-of-frame alpha sequences common to twins exhibited an excess of low generation probability. For monozygotic twins, models underestimated out-of-frame TCR alpha sharing.

Ten or more counts support this clonotype. What it recognizes is unknown. Each cDNA held unique molecular identifiers, and template switching gave it a universal primer site. TCRdb reanalysed the 5' RACE reads using MiXCR and keeps one entry per CDR3 protein. The table includes about 260,000 distinct CDR3 sequences, 5.5% to 7% detected once. Looked up from germline, CDR1 is SGHRS and CDR2 is YFSETQ. The CDR3 runs to 14 residues. V was shortened by 0 bases and J by 3 bases, with 8 bases between the two germline ends. The same sample was also studied in work on yellow fever vaccine responses in identical twins.

The sequence was obtained from a woman between 18 and 29 years old in good health. V is TRBV5-1 and J is TRBJ2-3; the D is unclear. The sequenced sample was memory (CD45RO+) T cells sorted from blood. This CDR3 reads CASSLAQPTDTQYF. The CDR3 coding sequence is TGCGCCAGCAGCTTGGCGCAGCCAACAGATACGCAGTATTTT.